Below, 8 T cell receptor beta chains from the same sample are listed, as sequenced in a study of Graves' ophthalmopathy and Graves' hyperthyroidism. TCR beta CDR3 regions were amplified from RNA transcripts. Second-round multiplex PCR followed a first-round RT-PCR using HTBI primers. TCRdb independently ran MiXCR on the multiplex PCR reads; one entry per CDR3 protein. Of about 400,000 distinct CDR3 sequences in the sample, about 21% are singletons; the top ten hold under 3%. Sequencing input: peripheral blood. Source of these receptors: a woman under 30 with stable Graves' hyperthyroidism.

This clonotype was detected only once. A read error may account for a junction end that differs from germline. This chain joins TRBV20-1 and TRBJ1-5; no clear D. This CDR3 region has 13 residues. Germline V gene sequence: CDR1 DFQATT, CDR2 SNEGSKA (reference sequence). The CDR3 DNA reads TGCAGTGCTAGCGGAATTAGCGATCAGCCTCAGCATTTT. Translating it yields CSASGISDQPQHF.

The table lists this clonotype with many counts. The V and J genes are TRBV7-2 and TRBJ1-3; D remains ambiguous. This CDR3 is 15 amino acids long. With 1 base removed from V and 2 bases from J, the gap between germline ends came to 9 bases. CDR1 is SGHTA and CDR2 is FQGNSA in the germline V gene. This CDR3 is CASSLVWQPGNTIYF. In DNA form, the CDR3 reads TGTGCCAGCAGCTTAGTCTGGCAGCCTGGAAACACCATATATTTT.

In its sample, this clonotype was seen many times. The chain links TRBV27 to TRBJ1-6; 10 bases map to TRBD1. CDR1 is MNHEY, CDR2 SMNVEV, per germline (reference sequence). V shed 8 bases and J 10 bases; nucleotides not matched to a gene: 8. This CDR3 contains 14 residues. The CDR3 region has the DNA TGTGCCAGCTCGGGACAGGGGTTTTGGTCACCCCTCCACTTT. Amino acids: CASSGQGFWSPLHF.

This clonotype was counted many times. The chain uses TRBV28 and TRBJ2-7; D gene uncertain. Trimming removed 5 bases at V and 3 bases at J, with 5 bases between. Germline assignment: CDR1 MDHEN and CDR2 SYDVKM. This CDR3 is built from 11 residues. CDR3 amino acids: CASSTYYEQYF. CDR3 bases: TGTGCCAGCAGTACATACTACGAGCAGTACTTC. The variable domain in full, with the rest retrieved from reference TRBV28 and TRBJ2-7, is DVKVTQSSRYLVKRTGEKVFLECVQDMDHENMFWYRQDPGLGLRLIYFSYDVKMKEKGDIPEGYSVSREKKERFSLILESASTNQTSMYLCASSTYYEQYFGPGTRLTVT.

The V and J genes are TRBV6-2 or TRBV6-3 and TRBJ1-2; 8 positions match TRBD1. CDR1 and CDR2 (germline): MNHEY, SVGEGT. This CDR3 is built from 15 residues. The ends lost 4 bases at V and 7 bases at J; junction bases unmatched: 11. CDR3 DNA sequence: TGTGCCAGCAGTTTCTCGGACAGGGACTGGGTTGGCTACACCTTC. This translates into CASSFSDRDWVGYTF.

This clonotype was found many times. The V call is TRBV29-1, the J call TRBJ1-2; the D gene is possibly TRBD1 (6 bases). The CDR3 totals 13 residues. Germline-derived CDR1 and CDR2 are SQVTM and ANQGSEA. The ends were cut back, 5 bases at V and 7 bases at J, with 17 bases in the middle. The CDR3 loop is CSVLLPGAGGYTF. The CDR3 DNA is TGCAGCGTTCTTCTCCCAGGGGCGGGTGGCTACACCTTC.

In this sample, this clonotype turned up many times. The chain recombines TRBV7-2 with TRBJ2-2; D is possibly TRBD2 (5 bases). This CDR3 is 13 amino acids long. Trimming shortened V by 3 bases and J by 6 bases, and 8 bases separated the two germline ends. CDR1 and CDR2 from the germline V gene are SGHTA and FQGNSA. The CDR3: CASSFLAPGELFF. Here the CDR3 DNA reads TGTGCCAGCAGCTTTCTAGCTCCCGGGGAGCTGTTTTTT.

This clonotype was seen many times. The CDR3 loop is CASSEETSGYNEQFF. The CDR3 nucleotides are TGTGCCAGCAGTGAAGAGACTAGCGGCTACAATGAGCAGTTCTTC. The V gene is TRBV6-1, the J gene TRBJ2-1; 9 nucleotides line up with TRBD2. The V gene end was trimmed by 1 base and the J gene end by 3 bases; junction bases not matched to a gene: 1. Germline loops: CDR1 MNHNS, CDR2 SASEGT. This CDR3 is built from 15 residues.